A selection of T cell receptor beta chains follows, all from one sample in a study of T cells in Graves' hyperthyroidism and ophthalmopathy. TCRdb fed the multiplex PCR reads into MiXCR, producing one record per CDR3 protein. The sample includes about 740,000 distinct CDR3 sequences, around 13% of them seen just once. Sequences were obtained from blood. The receptors originated from a woman aged 18-29 years with Graves' hyperthyroidism. CDR3s include the opening cysteine and the closing phenylalanine or tryptophan. The D gene is left open where the match is weak. Size is stated for part of the rows, as once, few or many counts, or as a class when the clone is expanded.

J	D	size	V	DNA	CDR3
TRBJ2-1	TRBD2	many	TRBV20-1	TGCAGTGCCATACTAAGCGGGAGAAGGCAGTTCTTC	CSAILSGRRQFF
TRBJ2-3	.	.	TRBV9	TGTGCCAGCCGAAGACGGGGGAGTGGAGATACGCAGTATTTT	CASRRRGSGDTQYF
TRBJ2-1	TRBD2	few	TRBV27	TGTGCCAGCAGCTTTGGGGGGACTAACAATGAGCAGTTCTTC	CASSFGGTNNEQFF
TRBJ1-6	.	.	TRBV10-3	TGTGCCATCCCGAACCGGCACTATTTGAATTCACCCCTCCACTTT	CAIPNRHYLNSPLHF
TRBJ1-2	TRBD1	many	TRBV10-1	TGCGCCAGCAGTGAGTCACAGGGGGCAGGTGGCTACACCTTC	CASSESQGAGGYTF
TRBJ2-2	.	.	TRBV27	TGTGCCAGCAGTCTCTACCGGGGGGCGGCCGGGGAGCTGTTTTTT	CASSLYRGAAGELFF
TRBJ2-5	.	many	TRBV18	TGTGCCAGCTCACCACGCCGGGACCCACAAGAGACCCAGTACTTC	CASSPRRDPQETQYF
TRBJ2-7	.	.	TRBV19	TGTGCCAGTAGTATAGAGAGTGGGTACGAGCAGTACTTC	CASSIESGYEQYF
TRBJ2-4	TRBD2	.	TRBV5-1	TGCGCCAGCAGCCTCGGACTAGCGGGAGAGGGAGAAAACATTCAGTACTTC	CASSLGLAGEGENIQYF
TRBJ2-5	.	few	TRBV12-3/TRBV12-4	TGTGCCAGCAAGTTATCCCCGTCGGAGACCCAGTACTTC	CASKLSPSETQYF
TRBJ1-2	.	many	TRBV12-3/TRBV12-4	TGTGCCAGCACCCTCCGGGTGGGTGTAAACTATGGCTACACCTTC	CASTLRVGVNYGYTF
TRBJ2-2	.	.	TRBV7-9	TGTGCCAGCAGCTTACAGGCGAAGACCGGGGAGCTGTTTTTT	CASSLQAKTGELFF
TRBJ2-7	TRBD2	many	TRBV3-1	TGTGCCAGCAGCCAAGCAGCGGGAGGGGGATACGAGCAGTACTTC	CASSQAAGGGYEQYF
TRBJ2-3	TRBD2	few	TRBV4-1	TGCGCCAGCAGCACACGGTTGGGAGGGATTCCGGGGCGAGATACGCAGTATTTT	CASSTRLGGIPGRDTQYF
TRBJ2-6	.	once	TRBV6-1	TGTGCCAGCAGTAGACCCCCCGGGGTTGGGGCCAACGTCCTGACTTTC	CASSRPPGVGANVLTF
TRBJ2-2	.	few	TRBV4-1	TGCGCCAGCAGCCAAGGACCCGCAGGGGCCGGGGAGCTGTTTTTT	CASSQGPAGAGELFF
TRBJ1-5	.	many	TRBV2	TGTGCCAGCAGTGAAGCAGGGAATCAGCCCCAGCATTTT	CASSEAGNQPQHF
TRBJ1-5	.	few	TRBV6-2/TRBV6-3	TGTGCCAGCAGTTACAACAGGGATCAGCCCCAGCATTTT	CASSYNRDQPQHF
TRBJ1-2	TRBD1	.	TRBV20-1	TGCAGTGCTAGAGCCGCGACAGGGCGATACTATGGCTACACCTTC	CSARAATGRYYGYTF
TRBJ1-5	.	many	TRBV20-1	TGCAGTGCTAACCGAGGGGGAAGCAATCAGCCCCAGCATTTT	CSANRGGSNQPQHF